The clone carrying this T cell receptor (beta chain) showed up many times. The antigen remains unidentified. Building of the TCR beta libraries involved iRepertoire HTBI primers and Arm-PCR of CDR3 regions. Per the authors' pipeline: Gene usage covered over 55 TRBV and some 13 TRBJ segments. MiXCR, applied by TCRdb to the multiplex PCR reads, yields one record per CDR3 protein. These V and J calls are TCRdb output, not the study's own analysis. The sample lists 200,000 to 250,000 distinct CDR3 sequences; 20% to 25% were seen once. This sample was included in a study of regulatory T cells in long-lasting Graves disease. Study-level results: TRBV28, TRBJ1-2 and TRBJ2-5 were segments that persistent disease favored. It was peripheral blood alone, not thyroid tissue, that was studied.

Germline V gene data show CDR1 as SGHVS and CDR2 as FQNEAQ. The V gene lost 4 bases and the J gene lost 4 bases, with 16 bases spanning the gap. CDR3 size: 15 residues. Time point here: newly diagnosed GD, antithyroid drugs for less than 3 months. PBMC RNA was the source of the TCR library. By American Thyroid Association guidelines, Graves' disease was diagnosed in the cohort. This receptor was taken from a female donor with Graves disease. The sample was peripheral blood mononuclear cells (PBMCs), taken at new diagnosis, from a patient treated with antithyroid drugs. The V call is TRBV7-8, the J call TRBJ1-1; the D gene is possibly TRBD1 (6 bases). The CDR3 region has the DNA TGTGCCAGCAGCTCGGGTGGGACACAAACCACTGAAGCTTTCTTT. Amino acids: CASSSGGTQTTEAFF.